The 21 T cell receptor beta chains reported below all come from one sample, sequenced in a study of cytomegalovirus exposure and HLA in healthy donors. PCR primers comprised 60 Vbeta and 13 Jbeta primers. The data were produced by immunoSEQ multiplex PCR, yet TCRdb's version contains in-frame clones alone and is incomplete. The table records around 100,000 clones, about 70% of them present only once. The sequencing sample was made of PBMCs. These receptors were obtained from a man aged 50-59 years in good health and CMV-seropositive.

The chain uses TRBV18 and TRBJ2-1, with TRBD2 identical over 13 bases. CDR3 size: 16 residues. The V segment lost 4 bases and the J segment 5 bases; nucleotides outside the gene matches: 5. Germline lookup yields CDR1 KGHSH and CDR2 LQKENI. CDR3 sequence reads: CASSRPGLAGNNEQFF. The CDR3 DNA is TGTGCCAGCTCACGGCCGGGACTAGCGGGAAACAATGAGCAGTTCTTC.

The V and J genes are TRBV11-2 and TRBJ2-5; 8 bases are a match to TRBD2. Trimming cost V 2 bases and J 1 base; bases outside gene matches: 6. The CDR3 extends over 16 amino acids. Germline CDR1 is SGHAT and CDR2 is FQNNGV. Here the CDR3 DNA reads TGTGCCAGCAGCTTATTCAGCGGGAGTAGCCAAGAGACCCAGTACTTC. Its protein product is CASSLFSGSSQETQYF.

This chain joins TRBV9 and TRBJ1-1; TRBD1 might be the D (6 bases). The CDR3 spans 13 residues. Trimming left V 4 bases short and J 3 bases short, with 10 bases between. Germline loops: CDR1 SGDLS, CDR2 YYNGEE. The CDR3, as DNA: TGTGCCAGCAGCCAGGGGTTGGACACTGAAGCTTTCTTT. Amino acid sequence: CASSQGLDTEAFF.

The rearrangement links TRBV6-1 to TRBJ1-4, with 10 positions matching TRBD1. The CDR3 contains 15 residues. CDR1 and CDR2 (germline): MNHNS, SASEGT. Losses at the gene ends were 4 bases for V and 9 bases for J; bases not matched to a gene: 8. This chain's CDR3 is CASSAPDRGRQKLFF. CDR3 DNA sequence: TGTGCCAGCAGTGCGCCCGACAGGGGGCGTCAAAAACTGTTTTTT.

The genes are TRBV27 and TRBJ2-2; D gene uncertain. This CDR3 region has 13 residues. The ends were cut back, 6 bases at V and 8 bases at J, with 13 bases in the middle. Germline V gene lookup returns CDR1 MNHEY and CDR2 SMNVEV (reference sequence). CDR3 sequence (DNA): TGTGCCAGCAGCCCTATTTATGTAGGGGAGCTGTTTTTT. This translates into CASSPIYVGELFF.

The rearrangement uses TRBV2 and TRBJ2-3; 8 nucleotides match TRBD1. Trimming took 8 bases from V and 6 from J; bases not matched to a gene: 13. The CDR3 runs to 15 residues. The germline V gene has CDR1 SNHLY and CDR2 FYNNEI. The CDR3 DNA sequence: TGTGCCAGCGAACTTTCTGGGACAGGTGGGGATACGCAGTATTTT. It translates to CASELSGTGGDTQYF. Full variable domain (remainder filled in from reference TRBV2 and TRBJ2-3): EPEVTQTPSHQVTQMGQEVILRCVPISNHLYFYWYRQILGQKVEFLVSFYNNEISEKSEIFDDQFSVERPDGSNFTLKIRSTKLEDSAMYFCASELSGTGGDTQYFGPGTRLTVL.

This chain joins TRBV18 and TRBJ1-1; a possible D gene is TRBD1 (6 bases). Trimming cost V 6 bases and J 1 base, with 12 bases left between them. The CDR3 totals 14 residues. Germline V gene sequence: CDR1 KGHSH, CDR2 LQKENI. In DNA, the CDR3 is TGTGCCAGCTCGGGGGCAAGGGCGAACACTGAAGCTTTCTTT. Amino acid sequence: CASSGARANTEAFF.

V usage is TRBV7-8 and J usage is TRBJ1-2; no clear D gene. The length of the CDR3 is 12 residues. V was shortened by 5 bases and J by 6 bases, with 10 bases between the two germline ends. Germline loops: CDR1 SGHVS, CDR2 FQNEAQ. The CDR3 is CASSPEGNGYTF. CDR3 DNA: TGTGCCAGCAGCCCCGAGGGAAATGGCTACACCTTC.

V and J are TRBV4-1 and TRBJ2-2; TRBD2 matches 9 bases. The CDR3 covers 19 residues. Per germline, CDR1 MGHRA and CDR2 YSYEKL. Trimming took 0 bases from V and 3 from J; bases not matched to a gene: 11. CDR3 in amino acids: CASSQDEAAGGWDTGELFF. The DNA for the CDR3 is TGCGCCAGCAGCCAAGATGAGGCAGCGGGAGGTTGGGACACCGGGGAGCTGTTTTTT.

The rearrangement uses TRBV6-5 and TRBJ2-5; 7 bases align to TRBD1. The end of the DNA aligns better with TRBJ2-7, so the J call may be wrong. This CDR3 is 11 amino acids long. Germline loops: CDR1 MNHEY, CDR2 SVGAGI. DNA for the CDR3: TGTGCCAGCAGACAGGGGAACGAGCAGTACTTC. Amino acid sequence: CASRQGNEQYF.

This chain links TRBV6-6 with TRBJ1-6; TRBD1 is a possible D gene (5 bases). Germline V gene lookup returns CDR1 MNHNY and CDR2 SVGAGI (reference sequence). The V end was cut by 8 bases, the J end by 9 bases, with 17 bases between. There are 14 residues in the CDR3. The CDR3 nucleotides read TGTGCCAGCGGGTTCCAGGGAGGTGGTTCACCCCTCCACTTT. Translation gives CASGFQGGGSPLHF.

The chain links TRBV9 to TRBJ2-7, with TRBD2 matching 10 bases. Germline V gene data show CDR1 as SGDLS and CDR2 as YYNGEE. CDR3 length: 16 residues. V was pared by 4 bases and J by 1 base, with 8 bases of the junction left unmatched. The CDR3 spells CASSPRVAGGSYEQYF. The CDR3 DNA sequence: TGTGCCAGCAGCCCCCGGGTAGCGGGGGGATCCTACGAGCAGTACTTC.

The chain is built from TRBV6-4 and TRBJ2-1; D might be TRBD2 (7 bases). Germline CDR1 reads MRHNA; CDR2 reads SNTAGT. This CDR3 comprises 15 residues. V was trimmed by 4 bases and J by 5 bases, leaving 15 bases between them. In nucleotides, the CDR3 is TGTGCCAGCAGTGTAGGGGGGGGGCCGAACAATGAGCAGTTCTTC. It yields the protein CASSVGGGPNNEQFF.

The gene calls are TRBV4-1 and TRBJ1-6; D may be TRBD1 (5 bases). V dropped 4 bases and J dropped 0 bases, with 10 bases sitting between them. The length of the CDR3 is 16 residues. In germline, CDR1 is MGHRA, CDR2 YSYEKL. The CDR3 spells CASSRDSSSYNSPLHF. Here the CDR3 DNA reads TGCGCCAGCAGCCGGGACTCTAGCTCCTATAATTCACCCCTCCACTTT.

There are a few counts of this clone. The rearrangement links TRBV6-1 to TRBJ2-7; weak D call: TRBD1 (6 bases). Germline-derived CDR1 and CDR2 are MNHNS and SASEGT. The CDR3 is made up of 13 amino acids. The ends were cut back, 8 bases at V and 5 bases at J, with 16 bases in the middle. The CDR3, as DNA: TGTGCCAGCTTCCACTTCGAGGGGGACGAGCAGTACTTC. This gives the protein CASFHFEGDEQYF.

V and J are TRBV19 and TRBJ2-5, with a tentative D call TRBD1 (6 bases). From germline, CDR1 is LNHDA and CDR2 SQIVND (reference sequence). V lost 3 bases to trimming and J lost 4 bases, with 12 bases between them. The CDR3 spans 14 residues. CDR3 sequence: CASSIQGTGETQYF. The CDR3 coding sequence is TGTGCCAGTAGTATCCAGGGGACGGGAGAGACCCAGTACTTC.

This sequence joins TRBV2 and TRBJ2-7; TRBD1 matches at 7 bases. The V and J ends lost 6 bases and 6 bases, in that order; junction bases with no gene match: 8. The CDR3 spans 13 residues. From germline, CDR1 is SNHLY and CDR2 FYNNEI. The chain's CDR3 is CASSDGQEPEQYF. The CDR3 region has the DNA TGTGCCAGCAGCGACGGACAGGAGCCCGAGCAGTACTTC.

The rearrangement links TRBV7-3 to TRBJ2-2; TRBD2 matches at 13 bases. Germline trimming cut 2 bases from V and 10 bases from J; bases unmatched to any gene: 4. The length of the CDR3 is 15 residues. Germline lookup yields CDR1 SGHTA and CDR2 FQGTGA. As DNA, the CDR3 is TGTGCCAGCAGCTTAGTCGGGACTAGCGGGAAGGAGCTGTTTTTT. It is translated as CASSLVGTSGKELFF.

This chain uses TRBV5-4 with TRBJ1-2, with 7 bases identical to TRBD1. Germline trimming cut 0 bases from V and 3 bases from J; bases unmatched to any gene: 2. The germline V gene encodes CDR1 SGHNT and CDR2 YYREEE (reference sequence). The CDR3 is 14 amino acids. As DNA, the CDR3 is TGTGCCAGCAGCTTGGCGGGACAGTACTATGGCTACACCTTC. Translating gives CASSLAGQYYGYTF.

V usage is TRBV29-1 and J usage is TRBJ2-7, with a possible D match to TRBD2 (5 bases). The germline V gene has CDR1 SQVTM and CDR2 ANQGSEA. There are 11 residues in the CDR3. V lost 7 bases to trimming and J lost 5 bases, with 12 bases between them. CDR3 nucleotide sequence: TGCAGCGCCGACGGGGAAAACGAGCAGTACTTC. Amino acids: CSADGENEQYF.

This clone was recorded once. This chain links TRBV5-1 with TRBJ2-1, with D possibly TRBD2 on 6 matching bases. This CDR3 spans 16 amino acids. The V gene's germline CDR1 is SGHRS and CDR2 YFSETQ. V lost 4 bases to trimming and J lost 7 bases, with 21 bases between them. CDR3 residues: CASSPRAGPPRNEQFF. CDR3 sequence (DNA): TGCGCCAGCAGCCCAAGAGCGGGCCCCCCTCGGAATGAGCAGTTCTTC.